The 32 T cell receptor beta chains below were found in one sample sequenced in a study of blood T cell repertoires in COVID-19. TCRdb's copy holds only in-frame clones and misses some; the assay was immunoSEQ multiplex PCR. Among about 140,000 clones listed, around four fifths were seen once. The source material was peripheral blood. These TCRs come from a woman of 80 years or more with acute or convalescent COVID-19.

The chain combines TRBV30 with TRBJ1-1; tentatively, D is TRBD1 (6 bases). Trimming shortened V by 2 bases and J by 0 bases, and 10 bases separated the two germline ends. Germline CDR1 and CDR2: GTSNPN and SVGIG (reference sequence). The CDR3 totals 14 residues. This CDR3 reads CAWSRQVMNTEAFF. CDR3 DNA sequence: TGTGCCTGGAGTAGACAGGTGATGAACACTGAAGCTTTCTTT.

This clone was counted once. The genes are TRBV6-4 and TRBJ2-7; TRBD2 agrees at 7 bases. The CDR3 runs 14 residues. Germline CDR1 reads MRHNA; CDR2 reads SNTAGT. The J segment lost 6 bases and the V segment lost 10 bases, leaving 15 bases of the junction unmatched. CDR3 coding DNA: TGTGCCACTAATTGGGGGGGACCTTGGGGCGAGCAGTACTTC. Amino acid sequence: CATNWGGPWGEQYF.

V usage is TRBV5-5 and J usage is TRBJ2-7; D may be TRBD2 (6 bases). This CDR3 is built from 13 residues. V dropped 4 bases and J dropped 12 bases, with 20 bases sitting between them. Germline loops: CDR1 SGHKS, CDR2 YYEKEE (reference sequence). The CDR3 loop is CASSTGNTGLAYF. The DNA of the CDR3 is TGTGCCAGCAGCACGGGGAACACGGGACTCGCGTACTTC.

The chain couples TRBV5-8 to TRBJ2-7, with TRBD2 matching 14 bases. Germline V gene sequence: CDR1 SGHTS, CDR2 YDEGEE. The CDR3 spans 16 residues. V dropped 6 bases and J dropped 3; count of bases not matched to a gene: 8. The CDR3 protein is CASTTEGLAGVYEQYF. Here the CDR3 DNA reads TGTGCCAGCACCACTGAGGGACTAGCGGGAGTCTACGAGCAGTACTTC.

The chain joins TRBV7-8 to TRBJ2-7; 9 positions match TRBD1. J was trimmed by 5 bases and V by 5 bases; bases with no gene match: 7. Germline assignment: CDR1 SGHVS and CDR2 FQNEAQ. This CDR3 is 14 amino acids long. CDR3 sequence: CASSPRRTGDEQYF. The CDR3 nucleotides read TGTGCCAGCAGCCCTCGTAGGACAGGGGACGAGCAGTACTTC.

V is TRBV7-7 and J is TRBJ2-5, with D maybe TRBD2 (6 bases). Germline CDR1 reads SSHAT; CDR2 reads FNYEAQ (reference sequence). The CDR3 is made up of 15 amino acids. Trimming took off 1 base at V and 0 bases at J, with 9 bases between the two ends. The CDR3 DNA reads as TGTGCCAGCAGCTTAGATTGGGGGGACCAAGAGACCCAGTACTTC. Protein sequence: CASSLDWGDQETQYF. The variable domain in full, completed from reference TRBV7-7 and TRBJ2-5, reads GAGVSQSPRYKVTKRGQDVTLRCDPISSHATLYWYQQALGQGPEFLTYFNYEAQPDKSGLPSDRFSAERPEGSISTLTIQRTEQRDSAMYRCASSLDWGDQETQYFGPGTRLLVL.

This clone was counted only a few times. The V gene is TRBV5-1, the J gene TRBJ2-5, with TRBD2 identical over 9 bases. Germline CDR1 SGHRS, CDR2 YFSETQ. CDR3 size: 14 residues. Losses at the gene ends were 0 bases for V and 5 bases for J; bases not matched to a gene: 2. The CDR3 coding sequence is TGCGCCAGCAGCTTGGCCAGCGGGGGGGAGACCCAGTACTTC. It translates to CASSLASGGETQYF.

CDR3: CASSEHRGESPLHF. CDR3 DNA sequence: TGCGCCAGCAGTGAGCACAGGGGGGAATCACCCCTCCACTTT. V usage is TRBV10-2 and J usage is TRBJ1-6, with 8 bases lining up with TRBD1. CDR3 length equals 14 residues. The J segment lost 10 bases and the V segment lost 2 bases, leaving 4 bases of the junction unmatched. The V gene's germline CDR1 is WSHSY and CDR2 SAAADI.

The chain carries TRBV7-2 and TRBJ1-1; no reliable D call. Trimming removed 1 base from V and 9 bases from J, with 15 bases in between. CDR1 and CDR2 from the germline V gene are SGHTA and FQGNSA. The CDR3 is made up of 14 amino acids. The CDR3 coding sequence is TGTGCCAGCAGCTTAGTTGGAGATCCGTTTAAAGCTTTCTTT. This translates into CASSLVGDPFKAFF. The entire variable domain, with the rest obtained from reference TRBV7-2 and TRBJ1-1, is as follows: GAGVSQSPSNKVTEKGKDVELRCDPISGHTALYWYRQSLGQGLEFLIYFQGNSAPDKSGLPSDRFSAERTGGSVSTLTIQRTQQEDSAVYLCASSLVGDPFKAFFGQGTRLTVV.

Of note for this clone: At one end the junction does not follow the germline gene, possibly because of a read error. This chain links TRBV2 with TRBJ1-1; 8 positions match TRBD1. This CDR3 is 11 amino acids long. Germline CDR1 reads SNHLY; CDR2 reads FYNNEI. The CDR3 sequence is CASRRDRQKSF. The CDR3 DNA reads as TGTGCCAGCAGGAGGGACAGGCAGAAAAGCTTT.

This sequence joins TRBV9 and TRBJ1-2; TRBD1 might be the D (5 bases). CDR3 length equals 12 residues. V lost 3 bases and J lost 7, with 10 bases in between. The germline CDR1 and CDR2 sequences are SGDLS and YYNGEE. In DNA form, the CDR3 reads TGTGCCAGCAGCGCAAGACAGAGTGGCTACACCTTC. It translates to CASSARQSGYTF. Complete variable domain (other parts from reference TRBV9 and TRBJ1-2): DSGVTQTPKHLITATGQRVTLRCSPRSGDLSVYWYQQSLDQGLQFLIQYYNGEERAKGNILERFSAQQFPDLHSELNLSSLELGDSALYFCASSARQSGYTFGSGTRLTVV.

V is TRBV7-9 and J is TRBJ2-7; 7 bases line up with TRBD1. Germline loops: CDR1 SEHNR, CDR2 FQNEAQ (reference sequence). The CDR3 spans 13 residues. Losses at the gene ends were 5 bases for V and 7 bases for J; bases not matched to a gene: 8. CDR3 protein: CASSPRGRREQYF. In nucleotides, the CDR3 is TGTGCCAGCAGCCCAAGGGGGCGACGGGAGCAGTACTTC.

The genes are TRBV27 and TRBJ2-1, with a weak D call TRBD2 (6 bases). Per the germline V gene, CDR1 is MNHEY and CDR2 is SMNVEV (reference sequence). The CDR3 runs 14 residues. Trimming stripped 6 bases from V and 8 bases from J, with 17 bases between. CDR3 coding DNA: TGTGCCAGCAGAACCGGGACGGGGGTGGATGAGCAGTTCTTC. Translated, it gives CASRTGTGVDEQFF.

This sequence joins TRBV21-1 and TRBJ2-7; the table's D call, TRBD1, has no DNA check behind it. TRBV21-1 is marked as a pseudogene. This CDR3 is 15 amino acids long. In DNA form, the CDR3 reads TGTGCCAGCAGCAGAAACGTAGGGACAGGCTACGAGCAGTACTTC. It is translated as CASSRNVGTGYEQYF.

The chain carries TRBV7-9 and TRBJ2-7, with D unresolved. Trimming pared 6 bases from V and 0 bases from J, leaving 12 bases between. CDR3 length: 14 residues. Per germline, CDR1 SEHNR and CDR2 FQNEAQ (reference sequence). CDR3 region: CASRDGSSSYEQYF. DNA of the CDR3: TGTGCCAGCAGAGATGGGTCTAGCTCCTACGAGCAGTACTTC.

This rearrangement joins TRBV27 to TRBJ2-7; TRBD2 matches 12 bases. With 4 bases clipped from V and 3 bases from J, the junction kept 4 bases outside the gene matches. Germline loops: CDR1 MNHEY, CDR2 SMNVEV (reference sequence). This CDR3 is 15 amino acids long. The CDR3 sequence is CASSWRLAGVYEQYF. CDR3 nucleotide sequence: TGTGCCAGCAGTTGGCGACTAGCGGGAGTCTACGAGCAGTACTTC.

The chain is built from TRBV7-8 and TRBJ1-2; TRBD1 might be the D (6 bases). The germline gives CDR1 SGHVS, CDR2 FQNEAQ. With 5 bases removed from V and 3 bases from J, the gap between germline ends came to 10 bases. The CDR3 sequence is 13 residues long. CDR3 sequence reads: CASSETGDYGYTF. The CDR3 DNA reads as TGTGCCAGCAGCGAGACAGGCGACTATGGCTACACCTTC.

The V gene is TRBV19, the J gene TRBJ1-2; D might be TRBD1 (5 bases). Between the trimmed V and J ends, which lost 6 bases and 2 bases, there was a span of 10 bases. Germline CDR1 is LNHDA and CDR2 is SQIVND (reference sequence). The CDR3 contains 13 residues. The CDR3 DNA reads as TGTGCCAGTAGACCCAGGGAAAACTATGGCTACACCTTC. This codes for CASRPRENYGYTF. The full variable domain, in which reference TRBV19 and TRBJ1-2 provide the parts outside the CDR3, is DGGITQSPKYLFRKEGQNVTLSCEQNLNHDAMYWYRQDPGQGLRLIYYSQIVNDFQKGDIAEGYSVSREKKESFPLTVTSAQKNPTAFYLCASRPRENYGYTFGSGTRLTVV.

The J gene is TRBJ1-3, the V gene TRBV5-1; TRBD1 is a possible D gene (6 bases). This CDR3 has 18 amino acids. The V end was cut by 0 bases, the J end by 1 base, with 17 bases between. CDR1 is SGHRS and CDR2 is YFSETQ in the germline V gene. The CDR3 coding sequence is TGCGCCAGCAGCTTGGTGGGCAGGGGAGTGGCATCTGGAAACACCATATATTTT. It codes for CASSLVGRGVASGNTIYF.

The chain combines TRBV30 with TRBJ1-2; D is uncertain. Germline CDR1 is GTSNPN and CDR2 is SVGIG (reference sequence). The CDR3 is made up of 13 amino acids. The V and J ends lost 4 bases and 4 bases respectively, with 13 bases between them. CDR3 region: CAWTKMAGYGYTF. The CDR3 bases are TGTGCCTGGACCAAGATGGCAGGCTATGGCTACACCTTC.

The chain carries TRBV13 and TRBJ2-3, with D possibly matching TRBD2 (6 bases). This CDR3 contains 16 residues. V lost 4 bases, J lost 3 bases, and 17 bases lay in between. Germline loops: CDR1 PRHDT, CDR2 FYEKMQ (reference sequence). The CDR3 DNA sequence: TGTGCCAGCAGCTCGAGGGAGGAGCCGGGAACAGATACGCAGTATTTT. It yields the protein CASSSREEPGTDTQYF.

The chain combines TRBV6-1 with TRBJ1-5; D not resolved. CDR3 length: 18 amino acids. CDR1 is MNHNS, CDR2 SASEGT, per germline. Trimming removed 3 bases from V and 6 bases from J, with 24 bases in between. CDR3 loop: CASSDDVWALTFSQPQHF. CDR3 coding DNA: TGTGCCAGCAGTGACGACGTCTGGGCCCTGACCTTTAGTCAGCCCCAGCATTTT.

The chain employs TRBV20-1 and TRBJ2-7, with a possible D match to TRBD1 (6 bases). The CDR3 length is 14 residues. Trimming took off 3 bases at V and 3 bases at J, with 15 bases between the two ends. CDR1 is DFQATT, CDR2 SNEGSKA, per germline (reference sequence). The DNA for the CDR3 is TGCAGTGCTAGTGCCGGGACACGGAACTACGAGCAGTACTTC. Protein sequence: CSASAGTRNYEQYF.

A few counts support this clone. The CDR3 loop reads CASSQGPPGADTQYF. The CDR3 DNA reads as TGCGCCAGCAGCCAAGGACCCCCAGGGGCAGATACGCAGTATTTT. The rearrangement links TRBV4-1 to TRBJ2-3; D may be TRBD1 (6 bases). V lost 1 base and J 4 bases, leaving 12 bases between the germline ends. Germline CDR1 reads MGHRA; CDR2 reads YSYEKL. The CDR3 is made up of 15 amino acids.

There are a few counts of this clone. This rearrangement joins TRBV27 to TRBJ1-2; D is unclear. Germline lookup yields CDR1 MNHEY and CDR2 SMNVEV (reference sequence). CDR3 size: 11 residues. Trimming took off 6 bases at V and 6 bases at J, with 8 bases between the two ends. This CDR3 is CASRAIHGYTF. The CDR3 nucleotides read TGTGCCAGCAGAGCGATCCATGGCTACACCTTC.

This clone was counted a few times. The V and J genes are TRBV25-1 and TRBJ1-1; 7 bases fit TRBD1. Germline-derived CDR1 and CDR2 are MGHDK and SYGVNS. The CDR3 is made up of 14 amino acids. V shed 5 bases and J 5 bases; nucleotides not matched to a gene: 8. DNA of the CDR3: TGTGCCAGCAGTCCCCCAGGGGGTGGGACTGAAGCTTTCTTT. Translated, it gives CASSPPGGGTEAFF. The full variable domain, with the rest looked up from reference TRBV25-1 and TRBJ1-1, is EADIYQTPRYLVIGTGKKITLECSQTMGHDKMYWYQQDPGMELHLIHYSYGVNSTEKGDLSSESTVSRIRTEHFPLTLESARPSHTSQYLCASSPPGGGTEAFFGQGTRLTVV.

This rearrangement joins TRBV27 to TRBJ2-7, with TRBD2 as a possible D gene (6 bases). Germline CDR1 MNHEY, CDR2 SMNVEV (reference sequence). V lost 0 bases, J lost 3 bases, and 12 bases lay in between. The CDR3 totals 15 residues. This CDR3 is CASSLSSGPIYEQYF. The CDR3 region has the DNA TGTGCCAGCAGTTTATCGAGCGGGCCGATCTACGAGCAGTACTTC.

This chain links TRBV7-9 with TRBJ2-5; 7 bases agree with TRBD2. The CDR3 totals 13 residues. CDR1 and CDR2 (germline): SEHNR, FQNEAQ (reference sequence). Unmatched junction bases numbered 9, after V lost 3 bases and J lost 11 bases. CDR3 in amino acids: CASSLGREARQYF. CDR3 nucleotide sequence: TGTGCCAGCAGCTTGGGACGGGAGGCTCGGCAGTACTTC.

V gene TRBV6-5 combines with J gene TRBJ2-1, with 8 bases aligning to TRBD2. This CDR3 comprises 15 residues. CDR1 MNHEY and CDR2 SVGAGI come from the germline V gene. J lost 5 bases, V lost 7 bases, and 10 bases had no gene match. CDR3 amino acids: CASKLGTRIDNEQFF. DNA for the CDR3: TGTGCCAGCAAACTAGGGACTAGAATCGACAATGAGCAGTTCTTC.

The genes are TRBV19 and TRBJ1-4; no definite D call. CDR3 length: 12 residues. V was trimmed by 3 bases and J by 8 bases, leaving 7 bases between them. The germline V gene encodes CDR1 LNHDA and CDR2 SQIVND (reference sequence). This CDR3 is CASSISPEKLFF. The DNA for the CDR3 is TGTGCCAGTAGTATTAGTCCCGAAAAACTGTTTTTT.

This clone was seen only a few times. The rearrangement uses TRBV7-3 and TRBJ2-2; D unclear. In germline, CDR1 is SGHTA, CDR2 FQGTGA. Trimming shortened V by 5 bases and J by 5 bases, and 6 bases separated the two germline ends. The CDR3 is made up of 12 amino acids. In nucleotides, the CDR3 is TGTGCCAGCAGCCCACAAACCGGGGAGCTGTTTTTT. Translating it yields CASSPQTGELFF.

The V call is TRBV19, the J call TRBJ2-2, with a possible D match to TRBD1 (5 bases). The V and J ends lost 8 bases and 6 bases respectively, with 13 bases between them. The CDR3 consists of 13 residues. Germline V CDR1 and CDR2: LNHDA, SQIVND (reference sequence). The CDR3 region has the DNA TGTGCCAGTTCGGTGCAGACAGCCGGGGAGCTGTTTTTT. This gives the protein CASSVQTAGELFF.